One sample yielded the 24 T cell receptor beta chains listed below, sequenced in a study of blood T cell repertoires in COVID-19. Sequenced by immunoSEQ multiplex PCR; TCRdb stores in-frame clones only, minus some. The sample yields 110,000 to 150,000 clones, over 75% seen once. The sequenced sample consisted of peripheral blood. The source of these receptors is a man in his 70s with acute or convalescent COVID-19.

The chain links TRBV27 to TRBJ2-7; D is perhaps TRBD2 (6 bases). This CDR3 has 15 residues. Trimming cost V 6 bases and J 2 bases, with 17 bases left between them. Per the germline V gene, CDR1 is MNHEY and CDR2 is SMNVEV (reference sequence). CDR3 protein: CASSPYGGITYEQYF. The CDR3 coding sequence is TGTGCCAGCAGCCCCTACGGAGGGATAACCTACGAGCAGTACTTC.

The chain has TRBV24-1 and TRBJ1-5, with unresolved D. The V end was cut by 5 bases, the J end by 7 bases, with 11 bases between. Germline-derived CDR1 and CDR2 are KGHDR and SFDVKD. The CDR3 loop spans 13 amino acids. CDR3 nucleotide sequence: TGTGCCACCAGTGCCCGTGGTGGCCAGCCCCAGCATTTT. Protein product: CATSARGGQPQHF.

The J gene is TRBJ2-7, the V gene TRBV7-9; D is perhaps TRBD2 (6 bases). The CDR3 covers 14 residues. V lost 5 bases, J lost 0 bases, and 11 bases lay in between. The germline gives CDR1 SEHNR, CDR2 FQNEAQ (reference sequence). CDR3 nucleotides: TGTGCCAGCAGCCCACTAGCAGGCTCCTACGAGCAGTACTTC. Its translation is CASSPLAGSYEQYF.

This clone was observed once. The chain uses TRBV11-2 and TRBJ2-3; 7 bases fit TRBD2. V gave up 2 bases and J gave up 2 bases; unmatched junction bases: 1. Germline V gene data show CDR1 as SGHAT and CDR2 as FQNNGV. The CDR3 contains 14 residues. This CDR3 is CASSLRLATDTQYF. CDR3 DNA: TGTGCCAGCAGCTTACGACTAGCCACAGATACGCAGTATTTT. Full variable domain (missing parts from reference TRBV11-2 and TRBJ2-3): EAGVAQSPRYKIIEKRQSVAFWCNPISGHATLYWYQQILGQGPKLLIQFQNNGVVDDSQLPKDRFSAERLKGVDSTLKIQPAKLEDSAVYLCASSLRLATDTQYFGPGTRLTVL.

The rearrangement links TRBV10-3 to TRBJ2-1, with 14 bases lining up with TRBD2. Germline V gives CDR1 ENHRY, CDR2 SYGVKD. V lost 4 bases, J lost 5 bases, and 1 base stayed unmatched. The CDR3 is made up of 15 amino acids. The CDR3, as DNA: TGTGCCATCAGTGGGGGACTAGCGGGAGACAATGAGCAGTTCTTC. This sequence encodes CAISGGLAGDNEQFF.

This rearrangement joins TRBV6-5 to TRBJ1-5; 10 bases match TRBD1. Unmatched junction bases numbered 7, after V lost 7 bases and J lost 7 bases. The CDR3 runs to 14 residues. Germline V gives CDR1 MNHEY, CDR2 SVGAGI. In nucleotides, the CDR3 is TGTGCCAGCAAGGGGGGGACAGGGGCCCAGCCCCAGCATTTT. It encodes CASKGGTGAQPQHF.

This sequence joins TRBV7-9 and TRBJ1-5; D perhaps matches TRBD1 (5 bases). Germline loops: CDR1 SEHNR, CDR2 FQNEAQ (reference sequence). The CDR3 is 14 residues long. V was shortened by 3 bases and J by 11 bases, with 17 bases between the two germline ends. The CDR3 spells CASSLGGGKAAQHF. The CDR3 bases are TGTGCCAGCAGCTTGGGTGGGGGGAAAGCAGCCCAGCATTTT.

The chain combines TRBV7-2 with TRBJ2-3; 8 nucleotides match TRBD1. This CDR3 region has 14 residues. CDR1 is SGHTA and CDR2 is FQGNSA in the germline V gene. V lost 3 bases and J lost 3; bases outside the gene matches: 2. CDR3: CASSFQGATDTQYF. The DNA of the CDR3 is TGTGCCAGCAGCTTTCAGGGGGCAACAGATACGCAGTATTTT.

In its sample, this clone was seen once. The CDR3 DNA follows: TGTGCCAGCAGCCCTCCGGGACAGGGTGATGAGCAGTTCTTC. It translates to CASSPPGQGDEQFF. This sequence joins TRBV28 and TRBJ2-1, with 9 bases identical to TRBD1. V trimming: 6 bases; J trimming: 8 bases; junction bases outside the gene matches: 8. The CDR3 totals 14 residues. Germline V gene data show CDR1 as MDHEN and CDR2 as SYDVKM.

The DNA for the CDR3 is TGTGCCAGCAGTGGGACCGGGACTAGCGGGTCCTACAATGAGCAGTTCTTC. It codes for CASSGTGTSGSYNEQFF. The V call is TRBV6-1, the J call TRBJ2-1; the match to TRBD2 covers 12 bases. Germline V gene sequence: CDR1 MNHNS, CDR2 SASEGT. The CDR3 runs 17 residues. V shed 4 bases, J shed 1 base, and the junction held 5 bases outside the gene matches.

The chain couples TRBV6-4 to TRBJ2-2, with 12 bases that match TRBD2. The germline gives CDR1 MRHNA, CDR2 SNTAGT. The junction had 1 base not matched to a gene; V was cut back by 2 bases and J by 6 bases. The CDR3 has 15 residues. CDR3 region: CASSDRTSGAGELFF. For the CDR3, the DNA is TGTGCCAGCAGTGACCGGACTAGCGGGGCCGGGGAGCTGTTTTTT.

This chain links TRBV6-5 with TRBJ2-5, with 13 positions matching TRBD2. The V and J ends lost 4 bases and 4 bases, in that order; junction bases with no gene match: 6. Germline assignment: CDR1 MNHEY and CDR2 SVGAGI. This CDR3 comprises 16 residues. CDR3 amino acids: CASSSRTSGGLETQYF. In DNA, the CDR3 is TGTGCCAGCAGTTCACGGACTAGCGGGGGCCTAGAGACCCAGTACTTC.

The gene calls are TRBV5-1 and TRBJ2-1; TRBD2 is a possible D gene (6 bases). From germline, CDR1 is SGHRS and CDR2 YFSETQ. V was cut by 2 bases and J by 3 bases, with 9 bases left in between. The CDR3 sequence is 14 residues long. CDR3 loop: CASSFQGGYNEQFF. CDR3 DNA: TGCGCCAGCAGCTTCCAGGGAGGCTACAATGAGCAGTTCTTC.

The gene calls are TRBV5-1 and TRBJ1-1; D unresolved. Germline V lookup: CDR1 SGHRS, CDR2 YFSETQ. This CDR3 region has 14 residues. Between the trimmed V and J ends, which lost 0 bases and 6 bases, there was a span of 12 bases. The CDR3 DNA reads TGCGCCAGCAGCTTGGCCGGGTCGGAGGCTGAAGCTTTCTTT. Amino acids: CASSLAGSEAEAFF. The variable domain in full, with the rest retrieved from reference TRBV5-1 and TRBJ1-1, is KAGVTQTPRYLIKTRGQQVTLSCSPISGHRSVSWYQQTPGQGLQFLFEYFSETQRNKGNFPGRFSGRQFSNSRSEMNVSTLELGDSALYLCASSLAGSEAEAFFGQGTRLTVV.

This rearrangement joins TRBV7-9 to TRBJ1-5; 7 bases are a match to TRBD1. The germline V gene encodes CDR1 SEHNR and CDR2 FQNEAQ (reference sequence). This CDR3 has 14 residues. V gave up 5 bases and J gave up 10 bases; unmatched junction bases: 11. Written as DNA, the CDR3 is TGTGCCAGCAGCCCCGGACAGGCCCAGGGTCCCCAGCATTTT. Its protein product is CASSPGQAQGPQHF.

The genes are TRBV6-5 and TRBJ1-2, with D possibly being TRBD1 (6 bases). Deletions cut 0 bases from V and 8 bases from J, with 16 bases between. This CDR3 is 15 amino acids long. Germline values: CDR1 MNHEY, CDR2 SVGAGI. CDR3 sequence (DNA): TGTGCCAGCAGTTACTCAGTCCGGGGGGGGCTCGGCTACACCTTC. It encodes CASSYSVRGGLGYTF.

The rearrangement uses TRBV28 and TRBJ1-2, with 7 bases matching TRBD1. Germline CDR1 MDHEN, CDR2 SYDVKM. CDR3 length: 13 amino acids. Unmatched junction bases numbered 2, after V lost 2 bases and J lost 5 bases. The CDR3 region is CASSLGQAYGYTF. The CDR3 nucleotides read TGTGCCAGCAGTTTAGGACAGGCTTATGGCTACACCTTC.

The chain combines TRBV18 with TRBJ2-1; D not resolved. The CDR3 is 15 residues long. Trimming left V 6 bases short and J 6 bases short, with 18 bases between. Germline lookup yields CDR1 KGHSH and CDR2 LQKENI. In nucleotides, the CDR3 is TGTGCCAGCTCCCTCGAGAGTGTTCCCTTCAATGAGCAGTTCTTC. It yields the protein CASSLESVPFNEQFF.

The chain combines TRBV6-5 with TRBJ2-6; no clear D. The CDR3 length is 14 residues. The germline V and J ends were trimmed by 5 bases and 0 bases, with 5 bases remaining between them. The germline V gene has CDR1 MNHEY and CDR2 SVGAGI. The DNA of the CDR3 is TGTGCCAGCAGTCCCTACTCTGGGGCCAACGTCCTGACTTTC. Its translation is CASSPYSGANVLTF.

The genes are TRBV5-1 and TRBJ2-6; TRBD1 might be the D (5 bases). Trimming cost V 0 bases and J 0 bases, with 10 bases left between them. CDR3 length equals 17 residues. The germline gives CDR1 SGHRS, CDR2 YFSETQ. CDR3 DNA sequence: TGCGCCAGCAGCTTGGCCGACAGAATCTCTGGGGCCAACGTCCTGACTTTC. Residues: CASSLADRISGANVLTF.

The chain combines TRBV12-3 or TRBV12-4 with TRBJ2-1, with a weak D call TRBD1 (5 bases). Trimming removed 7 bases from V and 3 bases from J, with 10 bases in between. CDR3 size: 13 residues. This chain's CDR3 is CASNRDSYNEQFF. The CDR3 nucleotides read TGTGCCAGCAACCGAGACAGCTACAATGAGCAGTTCTTC.

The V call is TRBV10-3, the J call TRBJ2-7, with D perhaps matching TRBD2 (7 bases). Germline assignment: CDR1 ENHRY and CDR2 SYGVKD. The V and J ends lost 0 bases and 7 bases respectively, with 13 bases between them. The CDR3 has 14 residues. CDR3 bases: TGTGCCATCAGTGAGTCGGGGGGGCAGGAAGAGCAGTACTTC. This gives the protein CAISESGGQEEQYF.

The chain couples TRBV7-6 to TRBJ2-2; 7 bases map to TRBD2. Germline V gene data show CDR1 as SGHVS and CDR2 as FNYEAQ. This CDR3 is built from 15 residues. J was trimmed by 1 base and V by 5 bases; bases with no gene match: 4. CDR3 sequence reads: CASSHGRRNTGELFF. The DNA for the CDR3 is TGTGCCAGCAGCCACGGGAGGCGGAACACCGGGGAGCTGTTTTTT. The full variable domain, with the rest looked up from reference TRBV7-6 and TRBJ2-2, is GAGVSQSPRYKVTKRGQDVALRCDPISGHVSLYWYRQALGQGPEFLTYFNYEAQQDKSGLPNDRFSAERPEGSISTLTIQRTEQRDSAMYRCASSHGRRNTGELFFGEGSRLTVL.

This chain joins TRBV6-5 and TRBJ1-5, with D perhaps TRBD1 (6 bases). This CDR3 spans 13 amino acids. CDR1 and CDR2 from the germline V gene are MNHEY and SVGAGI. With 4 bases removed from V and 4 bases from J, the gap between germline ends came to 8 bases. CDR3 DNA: TGTGCCAGCAGTTTGAGGGGGAATCAGCCCCAGCATTTT. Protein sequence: CASSLRGNQPQHF.